A selection of T cell receptor beta chains follows, all from one sample in a study of tumor and adjacent non-tumor tissue in lung cancer. MiXCR, run by TCRdb on the multiplex PCR reads, gives a single entry per CDR3 protein. This table has nearly 50,000 distinct CDR3 sequences, about 68% appearing once. Sequences were obtained from distant non-tumor lung tissue. These receptors all stem from an older woman with non-small cell lung cancer. Each CDR3 is given with its conserved first and last residue. Fields, in order: J gene, clone size, D gene, V gene, CDR3 DNA, CDR3 protein. A D gene is named only where the DNA matches it firmly. Size is omitted from some rows. Given values are once, few, many or a class for expanded clones.

TRBJ2-2 - TRBD2 TRBV29-1 TGCAGCGTTTCCAATAAACTAGCGGGAGGGGTAGACACTGGGGAGCTGTTTTTT CSVSNKLAGGVDTGELFF
TRBJ2-1 few - TRBV24-1 TGTGCCACCAGTGACATAGGGCTCCTCCGAGGTTCTGAGCAGTTCTTC CATSDIGLLRGSEQFF
TRBJ2-1 - TRBD2 TRBV5-6 TGTGTCAGCAGCCAAGGGACTAGCGGCCACAATGAGCAGATCTTC CVSSQGTSGHNEQIF
TRBJ2-2 - - TRBV6-5 TGTGCCAACAGGATATCGAACACCGGGGAGCTGTTTTTT CANRISNTGELFF
TRBJ2-3 - - TRBV12-3/TRBV12-4 TGTGCCAGCAGCCTCACACCTGGACGGAGATACGCAGTATTT CASSLTPGRRYAVF
TRBJ1-5 - - TRBV6-5 TGTTCCAGCAGTAATACCCCACCGCGGGGGCCCCAGCATTTT CSSSNTPPRGPQHF
TRBJ1-1 - TRBD1 TRBV6-1 TGTGCCAGCACCCTGATCAGGGGGAGCACTGAAACTTTCTTT CASTLIRGSTETFF
TRBJ2-6 - - TRBV6-2/TRBV6-3 TGTGCCAGTAGGTTTGACCAGGGATACTCTGGGGTCAACGTCCTGACTTTC CASRFDQGYSGVNVLTF
TRBJ1-6 - - TRBV6-1 TGTGTCATCAGTACCCGGGAGACAAGAAATTCACCCCTCCACTTT CVISTRETRNSPLHF
TRBJ2-5 once - TRBV6-5 TGTGCCAGAAGTTACTCTCTTGAGGAGGGGGAAGAGACCCAGTACTTC CARSYSLEEGEETQYF
TRBJ2-7 - - TRBV29-1 TGCAGCGTGATGGCTTGGCAGTCTTCCTACGTGCAGTACTTC CSVMAWQSSYVQYF
TRBJ2-5 - TRBD1 TRBV11-2 TGTGCCAGCAGCAAGGGGGCTGGGATCCTACTTGCAGAGACCCAGTACTTC CASSKGAGILLAETQYF
TRBJ2-7 many TRBD2 TRBV20-1 TGCAGTGCAGATCCGGGACTAGCGGGAGGGGCATACGAGCAGTACTTC CSADPGLAGGAYEQYF
TRBJ2-7 - TRBD2 TRBV29-1 TGCAGCGTTGAAGATCCCCCGCTGGGGAGGGGAAGACCCTACGAGCAGTACTTC CSVEDPPLGRGRPYEQYF
TRBJ2-6 - - TRBV28 TGTGCCAGCAGTTCGACAGGATCTGGCGCCAACGTCGTGACTTTC CASSSTGSGANVVTF
TRBJ2-7 many TRBD1 TRBV28 TGTGCCAGCAGGGCCGGGACAGGGGTCTACGAGCAGTACTTC CASRAGTGVYEQYF
TRBJ1-5 - TRBD1 TRBV28 TGTGCCAGCACCGCCCCGAGGGGGCCCCAGCAGTTT CASTAPRGPQQF
TRBJ1-6 - - TRBV4-2 TGTGCCAGCAGCCGCGGACCGAGCAGCTATAGCTCACCCCTCCACTTT CASSRGPSSYSSPLHF
TRBJ1-1 few - TRBV12-3/TRBV12-4 TGTGACAGTAGTTTACCGGTGGGAAAAACTGAAGCTTTCTTT CDSSLPVGKTEAFF
TRBJ1-2 - - TRBV9 TGTGCCAGTAGCGTAGAATGGTCAGACTATGGCTACACCTTC CASSVEWSDYGYTF
TRBJ1-1 - - TRBV4-1 TGCGCTAGCAGCCAAGACATGGGGCGGTTGACTAAAGCTTTCTTT CASSQDMGRLTKAFF
TRBJ2-7 - - TRBV29-1 TGCAGCGTTGGAAAGCGACAGGTCTTCGAGCAGTACTTC CSVGKRQVFEQYF
TRBJ2-1 medium-sized TRBD2 TRBV6-5 TGTGCCAGCAGTTACTCGATGAGCCTAGCGGGAGGGAATGAGCAGTTCTTC CASSYSMSLAGGNEQFF
TRBJ1-1 - TRBD1 TRBV4-2 TGTGCCAGCAACCGGGACAGGGCGAACACTGAAGCTTTCTTT CASNRDRANTEAFF
TRBJ2-5 - TRBD2 TRBV5-5 TGTGCCAACAGCTTGTACGGCGGGAGGGCATCAGGAGAGACCCAGTACTTT CANSLYGGRASGETQYF
TRBJ2-7 - TRBD1 TRBV6-1 TGTGCCAGCAGTCTCGGGGACAGCACCTACGAGCAGTACTTC CASSLGDSTYEQYF
TRBJ1-5 once - TRBV7-9 TGTACCAGCAGTTTATATGCAGGGGCGGAGGATCAGCCCCAGCATTTT CTSSLYAGAEDQPQHF
TRBJ2-1 once - TRBV29-1 TGCAGCGTGAAGCGGCAGGACATAAATGAGCAGTTCTTC CSVKRQDINEQFF
TRBJ2-7 - TRBD2 TRBV20-1 TGCAGTACTCGATCTAGCGGGAGTATAGCGTACGAGCAGTACTTC CSTRSSGSIAYEQYF
TRBJ2-6 - - TRBV14 TGTGTCAGCAGCCCACCTACAGGGAGGCCTGGGGCCAATGTCCTGACTTTC CVSSPPTGRPGANVLTF
TRBJ2-1 - - TRBV11-1 TGTGCCAGCAGCTTAGCGGCATGGGTGGATGAGCACTTCTTC CASSLAAWVDEHFF
TRBJ2-7 - - TRBV29-1 TGTAGCGTTCAGGACTCCAACGAGCAGTACTTC CSVQDSNEQYF
TRBJ2-5 - - TRBV4-2 TGTGCCAGCGGCCAAGACCGGGGGCAAGAGACCCAGTACTTC CASGQDRGQETQYF
TRBJ1-4 - - TRBV29-1 TGCAGCGTCGGACAAGGGGGGTCTAATGAAAGACTGTTATTT CSVGQGGSNERLLF
TRBJ2-5 few - TRBV28 TGTGCCAGCAGCCGACCCAATACAAGTAAGGAGACCCAGTACTTC CASSRPNTSKETQYF
TRBJ2-7 - TRBD1 TRBV6-1 TGTACCAGCAGTTATACCCGGGACAGAACCTACGAGCAGTACTTC CTSSYTRDRTYEQYF
TRBJ2-3 many TRBD1 TRBV28 TGTGCCAGCAGTTCAGGGGGCACTAGCACAGATACGCAGTATTTT CASSSGGTSTDTQYF
TRBJ1-5 many - TRBV29-1 TGCAGCGTTGTGATACGCGGGGGAGTTAGCAATCAGCCCCAGCATTTT CSVVIRGGVSNQPQHF
TRBJ1-3 - TRBD1 TRBV28 TGTGCCAGCAGTTCACCGGGACAGGGGGGCCTAACTGGAAACACCATATATTTT CASSSPGQGGLTGNTIYF
TRBJ1-5 - - TRBV10-3 TGTGCCATCAGTGAGTCGATGTCGACAGTCAGGAACGATCAGCCCCAGCATTTT CAISESMSTVRNDQPQHF
TRBJ1-5 - - TRBV10-3 TGTGCCATCTCCCAGGGGTTGGGACAAGGTGAACGCCAGTCCCAGCATTTT CAISQGLGQGERQSQHF
TRBJ1-1 many TRBD1 TRBV10-3 TGTGCCACTCTCGCGGACAGGGCGCTCGACACTGAAGCTTTCTTT CATLADRALDTEAFF
TRBJ2-7 - - TRBV4-2 TGTGCCAGCAGCCAAGATTACCGGGACTCCTACGAGCAGTACTTC CASSQDYRDSYEQYF
TRBJ2-7 few - TRBV6-2/TRBV6-3 TGTGCCAGCAATCTAGCACGGGCATACGAGCAGCACTTC CASNLARAYEQHF
TRBJ1-1 - TRBD1 TRBV20-1 TGCAGTGCTCGTCAGGGGGCTGATGAAGCTTCCTTT CSARQGADEASF
TRBJ2-7 many TRBD2 TRBV6-1 TGTGCCAGCATCAGCCACCTAGCGGGAGGATCCTACGAGCAGTACTTC CASISHLAGGSYEQYF
TRBJ2-1 - - TRBV11-2 TGTGCCAGCGGTTCGAACAGTTACAATGAGCAGTTGTTC CASGSNSYNEQLF
TRBJ2-7 - TRBD1 TRBV12-3/TRBV12-4 TGTGCCAGCAGTTTAAACTTGGGGACAGGGGAGTACTTC CASSLNLGTGEYF
TRBJ1-1 few - TRBV10-3 TGTGCCATCAGTGTGGGGAACACTGAAGCTTTCTTT CAISVGNTEAFF
TRBJ2-5 - TRBD2 TRBV4-2 TGTGCCAGCAGCGTCCGACTAGCGTCCGAAGGGGAGACCCAGTATTTC CASSVRLASEGETQYF
TRBJ2-1 many TRBD2 TRBV7-9 TGTGCCACGACGAGCGGGAGTTCTGTCAATGAGCAGTTCTTC CATTSGSSVNEQFF
TRBJ2-5 - - TRBV6-1 TGTGCCGGCAGTGGGAGACTGGATGCCACACAGTACTTC CAGSGRLDATQYF
TRBJ2-1 many - TRBV4-1 TGCGCCAGCAGCCAAGCCGGGACACCCTACAATGAGCAGTTCTTC CASSQAGTPYNEQFF
TRBJ2-5 - TRBD2 TRBV11-2 TGTGCCAGCAGCCCGGGGGGGATCCTACAAGAGACCCAGTACTTC CASSPGGILQETQYF
TRBJ2-6 many TRBD2 TRBV5-1 TGCGCCAGCAGCTTGGAGGTGGGACTAGCCAACTCTGGGGCCAACGTCCTGACTTTC CASSLEVGLANSGANVLTF
TRBJ2-5 many TRBD2 TRBV5-1 TGCGCCAGCAGCTTGGAAGGACTAGCGGAGACCCAGTACTTC CASSLEGLAETQYF
TRBJ2-5 many - TRBV24-1 TGTGCCACCAGAGGAGGGCCTGGAGAGACCCAGTACTTC CATRGGPGETQYF
TRBJ1-6 - - TRBV29-1 TGCAGCGTCGGGGGCAGGTATAATTCACCCCTCCACTTT CSVGGRYNSPLHF
TRBJ2-3 - - TRBV29-1 TGCAGCGTGCAAAGTGAGGGGAGCACAGATACGCAGTATTTT CSVQSEGSTDTQYF
TRBJ2-7 many - TRBV10-3 TGTGCCATCAATGTTCAGAATTTCTACGAGCAGTACTTC CAINVQNFYEQYF